A selection of T cell receptor beta chains follows, all from one sample in a study of blood T cell repertoires in COVID-19. The protocol was immunoSEQ multiplex PCR, while the TCRdb copy is restricted to in-frame clones and leaves out a portion. The data hold about 380,000 clones, with approximately 90% observed a single time. The material sequenced was PBMCs or T cells enriched from blood (not recorded which). All receptors derive from a young woman who had recovered from COVID-19. CDR3s include the opening cysteine and the closing phenylalanine or tryptophan. The D gene is left open where the match is weak. Clone size is given for some rows only: seen once, a few or many times, or a class if the clone is expanded.

abundance,d_gene,j_gene,v_gene,CDR3aa,CDR3nt
.,.,TRBJ1-1,TRBV11-2,CASSLVLRAEAFF,TGTGCCAGCAGCTTAGTATTGCGGGCTGAAGCTTTCTTT
.,.,TRBJ2-7,TRBV11-1,CASSLERLREQYF,TGTGCCAGCAGCTTAGAAAGACTCCGCGAGCAGTACTTC
.,TRBD2,TRBJ2-5,TRBV11-2,CASSFERGRFQETQYF,TGTGCCAGCAGCTTTGAGCGGGGGCGTTTTCAAGAGACCCAGTACTTC
.,.,TRBJ1-1,TRBV5-1,CASSLVQGTNTEAFF,TGCGCCAGCAGCTTGGTCCAGGGAACGAACACTGAAGCTTTCTTT
.,.,TRBJ1-1,TRBV30,CAWSVLQGDTEAFF,TGTGCCTGGAGTGTACTACAGGGAGACACTGAAGCTTTCTTT
.,TRBD1,TRBJ1-3,TRBV5-1,CASSLTWDRGLSGNTIYF,TGCGCCAGCAGCTTGACCTGGGACAGGGGGCTGTCTGGAAACACCATATATTTT
.,.,TRBJ1-1,TRBV29-1,CSVEGFQGNTEAFF,TGCAGCGTTGAGGGGTTCCAGGGGAACACTGAAGCTTTCTTT
few,.,TRBJ1-4,TRBV2,CASSELRGTNEKLFF,TGTGCCAGCAGTGAATTAAGGGGAACTAATGAAAAACTGTTTTTT
.,.,TRBJ1-4,TRBV30,CAWREQATNEKLFF,TGTGCCTGGAGAGAACAGGCAACTAATGAAAAACTGTTTTTT
.,TRBD2,TRBJ2-7,TRBV7-2,CASPSPGGGGAISWEQYF,TGTGCCAGCCCCTCACCTGGGGGGGGTGGGGCTATATCCTGGGAGCAGTACTTC
.,.,TRBJ2-5,TRBV5-1,CASSLARPEETQYF,TGCGCCAGCAGCTTGGCTAGGCCCGAGGAGACCCAGTACTTC
.,.,TRBJ2-1,TRBV20-1,CSAVQGEQFF,TGCAGTGCTGTCCAGGGTGAGCAGTTCTTC
.,.,TRBJ1-2,TRBV27,CASSLSGGWGGYTF,TGTGCCAGCAGTTTATCAGGAGGATGGGGTGGCTACACCTTC
.,TRBD2,TRBJ2-3,TRBV10-3,CAIRPSGGGADTQYF,TGTGCCATCAGACCGTCGGGCGGGGGAGCAGATACGCAGTATTTT
.,.,TRBJ1-1,TRBV7-9,CASSWGHSTEAFF,TGTGCCAGCAGCTGGGGACATTCCACTGAAGCTTTCTTT
.,.,TRBJ2-7,TRBV10-2,CASSESFGGQQYF,TGCGCCAGCAGTGAGTCGTTCGGGGGACAGCAGTACTTC
.,.,TRBJ2-2,TRBV25-1,CASSGRRTPTNTGELFF,TGTGCCAGCAGTGGGAGACGGACTCCTACGAACACCGGGGAGCTGTTTTTT
.,TRBD1,TRBJ2-7,TRBV5-5,CASAQGSEQYF,TGTGCCAGCGCACAGGGGAGCGAGCAGTACTTC
few,.,TRBJ1-4,TRBV19,CASSPPPGDKGKLFF,TGTGCCAGTAGTCCCCCCCCCGGGGACAAGGGAAAACTGTTTTTT
once,TRBD2,TRBJ2-3,TRBV6-2/TRBV6-3,CASSYTPLAGGTDTQYF,TGTGCCAGCAGTTACACTCCTCTAGCGGGTGGAACAGATACGCAGTATTTT
.,.,TRBJ1-5,TRBV6-1,CASSDIDRVNQPQHF,TGTGCCAGCAGTGATATCGATAGAGTGAATCAGCCCCAGCATTTT
.,.,TRBJ1-4,TRBV4-2,CASSRLEDHEKLFF,TGTGCCAGCTCCCGATTAGAGGATCATGAAAAACTGTTTTTT
.,.,TRBJ2-3,TRBV13,CASSLGSADTQYF,TGTGCCAGCAGCTTAGGCAGCGCAGATACGCAGTATTTT
.,TRBD1,TRBJ1-2,TRBV7-8,CASSLEFRGLYKNYGYTF,TGTGCCAGCAGCTTAGAGTTCAGGGGGCTCTACAAAAACTATGGCTACACCTTC
.,.,TRBJ1-4,TRBV19,CASSIQGFNEKLFF,TGTGCCAGTAGTATACAGGGGTTTAATGAAAAACTGTTTTTT
.,.,TRBJ2-7,TRBV6-1,CASSESLLSSYEQYF,TGTGCCAGCAGTGAATCGTTACTGAGCTCCTACGAGCAGTACTTC
.,.,TRBJ2-6,TRBV18,CASSTTTFSGANVLTF,TGTGCCAGCTCAACTACAACGTTCTCTGGGGCCAACGTCCTGACTTTC
.,TRBD2,TRBJ2-5,TRBV5-4,CASSTHQRGGLETQYF,TGTGCCAGCAGCACACACCAGCGGGGGGGCCTGGAGACCCAGTACTTC